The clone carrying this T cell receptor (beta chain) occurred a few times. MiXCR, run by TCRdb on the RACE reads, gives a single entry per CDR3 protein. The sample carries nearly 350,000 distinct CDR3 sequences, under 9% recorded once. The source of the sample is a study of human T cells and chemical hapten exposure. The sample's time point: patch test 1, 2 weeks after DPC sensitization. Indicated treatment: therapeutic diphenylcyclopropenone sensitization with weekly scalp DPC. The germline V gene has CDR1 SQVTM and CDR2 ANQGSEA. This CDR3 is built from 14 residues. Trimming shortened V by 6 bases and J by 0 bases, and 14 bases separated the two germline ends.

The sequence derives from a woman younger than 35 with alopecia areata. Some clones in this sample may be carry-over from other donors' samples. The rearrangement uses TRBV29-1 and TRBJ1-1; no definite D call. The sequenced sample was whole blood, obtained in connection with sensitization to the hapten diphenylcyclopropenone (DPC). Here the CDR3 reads CSVAGSSMNTEAFF. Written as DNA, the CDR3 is TGCAGCGTCGCAGGAAGCTCAATGAACACTGAAGCTTTCTTT.